The 32 T cell receptor beta chains below were found in one sample sequenced in a study of blood T cell repertoires in COVID-19. The table came from immunoSEQ multiplex PCR; TCRdb's copy has only in-frame clones and leaves some out. The sample yields over 120,000 clones, about nine tenths seen once. Specimen: peripheral blood. All receptors derive from a woman aged 45 to 65 with acute or convalescent COVID-19.

The rearrangement uses TRBV6-5 and TRBJ1-5, with 10 bases aligning to TRBD1. CDR1 MNHEY and CDR2 SVGAGI come from the germline V gene. Trimming at V came to 6 bases and at J to 5 bases, leaving 7 bases not matched to a gene. The CDR3 covers 15 residues. CDR3 bases: TGTGCCAGCAGCTTCGGGACAGGGGTTGATCAGCCCCAGCATTTT. It is translated as CASSFGTGVDQPQHF.

The genes are TRBV25-1 and TRBJ1-2; the match to TRBD1 covers 7 bases. The CDR3 consists of 15 residues. Germline CDR1 and CDR2: MGHDK and SYGVNS. Trimming at V came to 4 bases and at J to 1 base, leaving 6 bases not matched to a gene. The CDR3 spells CASSGRGRVNYGYTF. CDR3 DNA: TGTGCCAGCAGTGGTAGGGGGCGCGTTAACTATGGCTACACCTTC.

The rearrangement uses TRBV9 and TRBJ2-2; D is ambiguous. Between the trimmed V and J ends, which lost 3 bases and 2 bases, there was a span of 11 bases. Per the germline V gene, CDR1 is SGDLS and CDR2 is YYNGEE. There are 15 residues in the CDR3. CDR3 sequence reads: CASSASTLNTGELFF. The CDR3 DNA sequence: TGTGCCAGCAGCGCCTCGACTCTTAACACCGGGGAGCTGTTTTTT.

The rearrangement uses TRBV29-1 and TRBJ2-2; D unclear. CDR3 size: 15 residues. Germline CDR1 is SQVTM and CDR2 is ANQGSEA. Trimming removed 4 bases from V and 4 bases from J, with 16 bases in between. This CDR3 is CSVVNLERGTGELFF. The CDR3 nucleotides read TGCAGCGTTGTAAATTTGGAGCGAGGCACCGGGGAGCTGTTTTTT.

This chain links TRBV6-5 with TRBJ1-1; TRBD1 aligns across 7 bases. CDR3 length: 14 residues. The junction had 2 bases not matched to a gene; V was cut back by 0 bases and J by 4 bases. Germline CDR1 is MNHEY and CDR2 is SVGAGI. The CDR3 DNA reads TGTGCCAGCAGTTACTCGAGGGGGCTCACTGAAGCTTTCTTT. It specifies CASSYSRGLTEAFF.

This clone is a singleton in its sample. The chain joins TRBV4-1 to TRBJ2-7; the match to TRBD1 covers 9 bases. The J segment lost 5 bases and the V segment lost 4 bases, leaving 9 bases of the junction unmatched. The CDR3 contains 15 residues. The germline V gene has CDR1 MGHRA and CDR2 YSYEKL. The CDR3 nucleotides are TGCGCCAGCAGCCCGGGACAGGGAGTCGGTGACGAGCAGTACTTC. It translates to CASSPGQGVGDEQYF.

The chain joins TRBV5-1 to TRBJ2-3; 9 nucleotides agree with TRBD2. Germline CDR1 and CDR2: SGHRS and YFSETQ. This CDR3 spans 15 amino acids. V was pared by 0 bases and J by 4 bases, with 3 bases of the junction left unmatched. Here the CDR3 DNA reads TGCGCCAGCAGCTTGGAAGCGGGAGGACCAGATACGCAGTATTTT. It yields the protein CASSLEAGGPDTQYF.

The chain is built from TRBV7-8 and TRBJ2-3, with 7 positions matching TRBD1. The CDR3 spans 16 residues. Losses at the gene ends were 4 bases for V and 3 bases for J; bases not matched to a gene: 10. Looked up from germline, CDR1 is SGHVS and CDR2 is FQNEAQ. DNA of the CDR3: TGTGCCAGCAGCTCCCTTAGGCCGGGACAGACAGATACGCAGTATTTT. Amino acid sequence: CASSSLRPGQTDTQYF.

V is TRBV7-8 and J is TRBJ1-5; tentative D call: TRBD1 (5 bases). The CDR3 length is 14 residues. V lost 4 bases to trimming and J lost 7 bases, with 14 bases between them. CDR1 is SGHVS, CDR2 FQNEAQ, per germline. CDR3: CASSSSVWGQPQHF. In DNA, the CDR3 is TGTGCCAGCAGCTCTAGCGTGTGGGGGCAGCCCCAGCATTTT.

This rearrangement joins TRBV15 to TRBJ2-7; D might be TRBD1 (5 bases). The CDR3 is 18 residues long. Germline assignment: CDR1 LNHNV and CDR2 YYDKDF (reference sequence). V shed 1 base and J shed 3 bases, with 22 bases lying between them. The CDR3 region has the DNA TGTGCCACCAGCAGAGGGGTTTTCGTACAGGTCAATTTCTACGAGCAGTACTTC. The encoded protein is CATSRGVFVQVNFYEQYF.

The V and J genes are TRBV14 and TRBJ1-2; 7 nucleotides line up with TRBD1. The CDR3 length is 14 residues. Germline V gene lookup returns CDR1 SGHDN and CDR2 FVKESK. V was clipped by 4 bases and J by 8 bases; unmatched bases: 10. The CDR3 DNA reads as TGTGCCAGCAGCCGGGAGACAGGGAAAGGCGGCTACACCTTC. It codes for CASSRETGKGGYTF. Complete variable domain (other parts from reference TRBV14 and TRBJ1-2): EAGVTQFPSHSVIEKGQTVTLRCDPISGHDNLYWYRRVMGKEIKFLLHFVKESKQDESGMPNNRFLAERTGGTYSTLKVQPAELEDSGVYFCASSRETGKGGYTFGSGTRLTVV.

The chain couples TRBV18 to TRBJ1-1, with TRBD1 matching 7 bases. The CDR3 has 15 amino acids. Germline V CDR1 and CDR2: KGHSH, LQKENI. The V gene end was trimmed by 6 bases and the J gene end by 3 bases; junction bases not matched to a gene: 10. The CDR3: CASSKGQGEYTEAFF. In nucleotides, the CDR3 is TGTGCCAGCTCCAAAGGGCAGGGGGAATACACTGAAGCTTTCTTT.

The chain recombines TRBV9 with TRBJ2-3; 7 bases align to TRBD1. V dropped 0 bases and J dropped 0; count of bases not matched to a gene: 7. Germline lookup yields CDR1 SGDLS and CDR2 YYNGEE. The CDR3 runs 17 residues. This CDR3 is CASSVGGGHLSTDTQYF. The DNA for the CDR3 is TGTGCCAGCAGCGTAGGAGGGGGCCACCTTAGCACAGATACGCAGTATTTT.

The V call is TRBV6-4, the J call TRBJ2-3; D not resolved. Trimming stripped 0 bases from V and 0 bases from J, with 7 bases between. This CDR3 is built from 15 residues. Germline-derived CDR1 and CDR2 are MRHNA and SNTAGT. The CDR3 here is CASSDSRFSTDTQYF. Written as DNA, the CDR3 is TGTGCCAGCAGTGACTCGAGGTTTAGCACAGATACGCAGTATTTT.

This rearrangement joins TRBV4-2 to TRBJ1-5; 9 bases match TRBD1. Germline CDR1 LGHNA, CDR2 YNFKEQ. Unmatched junction bases numbered 4, after V lost 4 bases and J lost 6 bases. The CDR3 has 14 residues. The CDR3 region has the DNA TGTGCCAGCAGCCCGACGGACAGGGGTCAGCCCCAGCATTTT. Its translation: CASSPTDRGQPQHF.

The chain uses TRBV28 and TRBJ2-4; D perhaps matches TRBD2 (6 bases). The V end lost 8 bases, the J end lost 0 bases, and 14 bases lay between the germline ends. The CDR3 runs 15 residues. Germline lookup yields CDR1 MDHEN and CDR2 SYDVKM. In nucleotides, the CDR3 is TGTGCCAGCGAGGTTGCGGGGTTAGCCAAAAACATTCAGTACTTC. Translated, it gives CASEVAGLAKNIQYF.

The chain uses TRBV7-9 and TRBJ1-4, with D perhaps TRBD1 (5 bases). In germline, CDR1 is SEHNR, CDR2 FQNEAQ (reference sequence). This CDR3 comprises 16 residues. V lost 1 base, J lost 6 bases, and 15 bases lay in between. The CDR3 DNA is TGTGCCAGCAGCTTAGAGGAAGCAGGGATGGATGAAAAACTGTTTTTT. This encodes CASSLEEAGMDEKLFF.

The chain links TRBV10-3 to TRBJ2-5, with D maybe TRBD1 (6 bases). Germline values: CDR1 ENHRY, CDR2 SYGVKD. This CDR3 region has 13 residues. Trimming cost V 7 bases and J 2 bases, with 11 bases left between them. CDR3 DNA sequence: TGTGCCATCATGCAGGGGCAACAAGAGACCCAGTACTTC. This sequence encodes CAIMQGQQETQYF.

This clone was detected a few times. CDR3 sequence reads: CASSFRAGGNTGELFF. DNA of the CDR3: TGTGCCAGCAGTTTTAGAGCGGGAGGTAACACCGGGGAGCTGTTTTTT. This sequence joins TRBV27 and TRBJ2-2; 9 nucleotides line up with TRBD2. The CDR3 totals 16 residues. Germline loops: CDR1 MNHEY, CDR2 SMNVEV (reference sequence). With 3 bases clipped from V and 2 bases from J, the junction kept 4 bases outside the gene matches.

The genes are TRBV30 and TRBJ1-1; TRBD1 is a possible D gene (5 bases). The length of the CDR3 is 15 residues. The germline V gene encodes CDR1 GTSNPN and CDR2 SVGIG (reference sequence). Trimming removed 8 bases from V and 2 bases from J, with 21 bases in between. CDR3: CALGGGTMVNTEAFF. The CDR3, as DNA: TGTGCCCTCGGGGGGGGAACTATGGTCAACACTGAAGCTTTCTTT.

The chain combines TRBV13 with TRBJ2-1; D might be TRBD2 (6 bases). The CDR3 has 14 residues. Germline CDR1 and CDR2: PRHDT and FYEKMQ (reference sequence). V was shortened by 0 bases and J by 8 bases, with 11 bases between the two germline ends. The CDR3 region has the DNA TGTGCCAGCAGCTTAGGCTTGGGACTCGATGAGCAGTTCTTC. Protein sequence: CASSLGLGLDEQFF.

The chain joins TRBV12-3 or TRBV12-4 to TRBJ1-4; D is undetermined. The germline V and J ends were trimmed by 4 bases and 3 bases, with 6 bases remaining between them. The CDR3 contains 13 residues. For the CDR3, the DNA is TGTGCCAGCAGTTACTCATCTAATGAAAAACTGTTTTTT. It encodes CASSYSSNEKLFF.

J is TRBJ2-1 and V is TRBV3-1 (or the pseudogene TRBV3-2); 7 nucleotides align to TRBD1. Germline values: CDR1 LGHDT, CDR2 YNNKEL (reference sequence). Trimming took 7 bases from V and 5 from J; bases not matched to a gene: 8. The CDR3 is 14 amino acids. The CDR3 bases are TGTGCCAGCACCAAGGGGGCTGTCGACAATGAGCAGTTCTTC. This encodes CASTKGAVDNEQFF.

The rearrangement uses TRBV7-3 and TRBJ1-1; TRBD1 agrees at 7 bases. J was trimmed by 7 bases and V by 4 bases; bases with no gene match: 9. The CDR3 has 14 amino acids. Germline assignment: CDR1 SGHTA and CDR2 FQGTGA. The CDR3 reads CASSSRDRADEAFF. CDR3 sequence (DNA): TGTGCCAGCAGCTCTCGGGACAGAGCGGATGAAGCTTTCTTT.

V is TRBV28 and J is TRBJ1-5, with D possibly matching TRBD1 (5 bases). Germline CDR1 reads MDHEN; CDR2 reads SYDVKM. The CDR3 extends over 15 amino acids. V was clipped by 6 bases and J by 6 bases, with 18 bases between them. CDR3 in amino acids: CASREEGRWSQPQHF. The DNA for the CDR3 is TGTGCCAGCAGAGAGGAGGGGAGGTGGAGTCAGCCCCAGCATTTT. The variable domain in full, with the rest retrieved from reference TRBV28 and TRBJ1-5, is DVKVTQSSRYLVKRTGEKVFLECVQDMDHENMFWYRQDPGLGLRLIYFSYDVKMKEKGDIPEGYSVSREKKERFSLILESASTNQTSMYLCASREEGRWSQPQHFGDGTRLSIL.

The chain is built from TRBV30 and TRBJ2-2; TRBD2 matches at 10 bases. Germline V lookup: CDR1 GTSNPN, CDR2 SVGIG (reference sequence). This CDR3 has 17 amino acids. Trimming at V came to 3 bases and at J to 5 bases, leaving 12 bases not matched to a gene. The CDR3 loop reads CAWSGSLPGLATGELFF. CDR3 in DNA: TGTGCCTGGAGCGGGTCACTACCGGGACTAGCGACCGGGGAGCTGTTTTTT.

The chain uses TRBV19 and TRBJ2-7; D remains unclear. This CDR3 contains 13 residues. The V gene lost 4 bases and the J gene lost 1 base, with 8 bases spanning the gap. In germline, CDR1 is LNHDA, CDR2 SQIVND (reference sequence). The CDR3 sequence is CASSRAPSYEQYF. The CDR3 nucleotides are TGTGCCAGTAGTAGGGCCCCGTCCTACGAGCAGTACTTC.

The sample holds a few counts of this clone. This sequence joins TRBV12-3 or TRBV12-4 and TRBJ1-5, with 9 bases that match TRBD1. The CDR3 sequence is 13 residues long. With 5 bases clipped from V and 7 bases from J, the junction kept 3 bases outside the gene matches. The chain's CDR3 is CASSQGQGQPQHF. CDR3 nucleotide sequence: TGTGCCAGCAGTCAGGGACAGGGCCAGCCCCAGCATTTT.

The chain joins TRBV6-1 to TRBJ2-7, with 8 bases fitting TRBD2. The CDR3 is 17 residues long. Germline V CDR1 and CDR2: MNHNS, SASEGT. V shed 0 bases, J shed 0 bases, and the junction held 7 bases outside the gene matches. The CDR3 coding sequence is TGTGCCAGCAGTGAAGCGGTAGCGGGATTATTCTCCTACGAGCAGTACTTC. This sequence encodes CASSEAVAGLFSYEQYF.

In this sample, this clone turned up once. The rearrangement joins TRBV30 to TRBJ1-1, with a tentative D call TRBD1 (6 bases). V was clipped by 4 bases and J by 1 base, with 16 bases between them. Germline CDR1 is GTSNPN and CDR2 is SVGIG (reference sequence). This CDR3 contains 15 residues. CDR3 protein: CAWTQGASWNTEAFF. The DNA for the CDR3 is TGTGCCTGGACACAGGGTGCAAGCTGGAACACTGAAGCTTTCTTT. Using reference TRBV30 and TRBJ1-1 for the parts outside the CDR3, the full variable domain is SQTIHQWPATLVQPVGSPLSLECTVEGTSNPNLYWYRQAAGRGLQLLFYSVGIGQISSEVPQNLSASRPQDRQFILSSKKLLLSDSGFYLCAWTQGASWNTEAFFGQGTRLTVV.

In its sample, this clone was seen once. V gene TRBV15 combines with J gene TRBJ2-3, with 9 nucleotides matching TRBD2. The germline CDR1 and CDR2 sequences are LNHNV and YYDKDF (reference sequence). This CDR3 is 14 amino acids long. The trim removed 4 bases at V and 6 bases at J, leaving 5 bases unmatched. The CDR3: CATSKGLAPDTQYF. CDR3 sequence (DNA): TGTGCCACCAGCAAAGGACTAGCGCCCGATACGCAGTATTTT.

The CDR3 spells CASSLDTGGYNEQFF. CDR3 nucleotide sequence: TGTGCCAGCAGCTTAGATACAGGGGGCTACAATGAGCAGTTCTTC. The genes are TRBV11-2 and TRBJ2-1, with 8 bases fitting TRBD1. From germline, CDR1 is SGHAT and CDR2 FQNNGV. V trimming: 0 bases; J trimming: 3 bases; junction bases outside the gene matches: 1. This CDR3 spans 15 amino acids.